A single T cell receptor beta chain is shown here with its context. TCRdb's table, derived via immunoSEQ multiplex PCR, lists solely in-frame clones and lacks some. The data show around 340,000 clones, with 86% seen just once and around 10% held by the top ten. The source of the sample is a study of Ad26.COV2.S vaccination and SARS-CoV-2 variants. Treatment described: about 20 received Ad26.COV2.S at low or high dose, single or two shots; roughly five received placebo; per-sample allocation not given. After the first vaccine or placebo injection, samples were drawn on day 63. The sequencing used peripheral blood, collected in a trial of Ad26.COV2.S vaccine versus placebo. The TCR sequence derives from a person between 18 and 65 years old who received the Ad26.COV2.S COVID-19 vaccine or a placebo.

The CDR3 loop reads CASSFTGGETQYF. CDR3 DNA sequence: TGCGCCAGCAGCTTTACAGGCGGTGAGACCCAGTACTTC. The chain is built from TRBV5-1 and TRBJ2-5; D perhaps matches TRBD1 (5 bases). There are 13 residues in the CDR3. The ends were cut back, 2 bases at V and 5 bases at J, with 10 bases in the middle. The V gene's germline CDR1 is SGHRS and CDR2 YFSETQ.